Given below is one T cell receptor beta chain in context. Its antigen specificity is not known. No per-base quality is available; no much larger clone lies one base away. There are 14 amino acids in the CDR3, from cysteine to phenylalanine inclusive. Left in the record is the CDR3 DNA by itself, 42 bases read in frame from the first base. From a lookup of the germline V gene, CDR1 and CDR2 are MGHRA and YSYEKL. Trimming removed 0 bases from V and 8 bases from J, leaving 11 bases between the germline ends. At diagnosis, peripheral blood, uninvolved tumor-adjacent lung and tumor were collected and were preserved as a mix of fresh-frozen and FFPE material. For TCR repertoire profiling, blood samples were analyzed as peripheral blood mononuclear cells. The source of the sample is a study of T cells in localized non-small cell lung cancer (dated by TCRdb to the early 2020s). A note on the overall study: The study examined T cell repertoires in a few hundred patients with early-stage NSCLC and compared tumors with uninvolved tumor-adjacent lungs. The cohort comprised roughly 240 treatment-naïve NSCLC patients with resected, localized lung tumors. The mean age of the NSCLC patients was approximately 71 years, with 130 or so men and around 100 women.

The immunoSEQ Assay was used to sequence TCR beta CDR3 regions from DNA. The published analysis was carried out like this. To compute T cell density, TCR beta template counts were normalized to usable DNA, which was estimated by amplifying housekeeping genes. Using the preseqR package, richness was estimated by extrapolating to 120,000 templates for tissue samples and 400,000 templates for PBMC samples. Clonality was defined by subtracting Pielou's evenness from one. To identify tissue-enriched TCRs, differential abundance testing was run on productive amino-acid clonotypes with a minimum total count of 5 and an alpha of 0.1. The Jaccard Index and the Morisita Overlap Index were used to quantify repertoire overlap between compartments. TCR beta CDR3s were clustered by GLIPH together with public tetramer-defined viral CDR3s, and at least three viral sequences plus V-gene enrichment were required for viral motifs. As stored in TCRdb, this immuneACCESS dataset retains in-frame rearrangements with V and J assigned. A fraction of the clones does not appear; measured against another copy, unresolved V genes explain less than half of the discrepancy, and the remainder lacks a known reason. Clonal size and the V and J genes are those of that table, whereas D and trimming came from the DNA. The sample table holds 50,000 to 55,000 clones, of which 85% to 90% were seen once. Together, the top ten hold roughly 16% of the sample.

Broad study findings and their caveats: Uninvolved tumor-adjacent lung showed the highest T cell clonality, higher than tumor, which suggests more focused antigenic responses in the uninvolved tumor-adjacent lung. Longer overall survival was associated with higher T cell density in blood, whereas shorter survival was associated with higher clonality in adjacent lung. Because multi-region tumor sequencing was not performed, intratumor heterogeneity could not be ruled out. A median of approximately 62 of the top 100 tumor clones turned up in the paired uninvolved adjacent lung, and roughly 30 of those clones also ranked among the top 100 of that same adjacent lung. Because of the exploratory design, TCR variables were selected using unadjusted p-values without false-discovery rate correction.

The sequence joins TRBV4-1 to TRBJ1-5; no D gene is confidently identified. The sequencing used PBMCs, collected before any cancer treatment. This sequence originates from a female donor with stage II lung adenocarcinoma. The sequenced DNA: TGCGCCAGCAGCCAAGATGGGCGGAGGGAGCCCCAGCATTTT. The resulting protein is CASSQDGRREPQHF.